These 16 T cell receptor beta chains were all obtained from the same sample, sequenced in a study of cytomegalovirus exposure and HLA in healthy donors. With 60 Vbeta and 13 Jbeta primers, the PCR was carried out. Profiled with immunoSEQ multiplex PCR; TCRdb holds only in-frame clones, not every one. This sample has over 70,000 clones, with around 80% found just once. The specimen sequenced was PBMCs. All receptors derive from a male donor in good health and CMV-seropositive.

Only a few counts were recorded for this clone. The rearrangement uses TRBV25-1 and TRBJ2-7; TRBD1 is a possible D gene (6 bases). This CDR3 has 14 residues. Germline values: CDR1 MGHDK, CDR2 SYGVNS. The V end was cut by 4 bases, the J end by 1 base, with 11 bases between. In nucleotides, the CDR3 is TGTGCCAGCAGTGCAGGACAGAAATCCTACGAGCAGTACTTC. It encodes CASSAGQKSYEQYF.

The chain employs TRBV28 and TRBJ1-4, with 9 bases aligning to TRBD1. The CDR3 consists of 14 residues. Trimming removed 8 bases from V and 7 bases from J; junction bases left unmatched: 8. From germline, CDR1 is MDHEN and CDR2 SYDVKM. The CDR3 sequence: CASEEQGAGEKLFF. The CDR3 DNA follows: TGTGCCAGCGAAGAACAGGGGGCCGGTGAAAAACTGTTTTTT.

The V and J genes are TRBV30 and TRBJ1-5; D is perhaps TRBD1 (5 bases). Trimming pared 8 bases from V and 6 bases from J, leaving 20 bases between. This CDR3 region has 14 residues. Germline V gene sequence: CDR1 GTSNPN, CDR2 SVGIG (reference sequence). CDR3 sequence reads: CAAQTANRAQPQHF. In DNA, the CDR3 is TGTGCCGCCCAGACAGCGAACCGGGCTCAGCCCCAGCATTTT.

The V and J genes are TRBV23-1 and TRBJ2-5; tentatively, D is TRBD2 (5 bases). TRBV23-1 belongs to the ORF category, with a function that is uncertain. This CDR3 has 16 amino acids. V was cut by 3 bases and J by 2 bases, with 16 bases left in between. The CDR3 loop reads CASSHQGSGSQETQYF. The CDR3 DNA follows: TGCGCCAGCAGTCATCAAGGGAGTGGGTCACAAGAGACCCAGTACTTC.

This chain connects TRBV28 to TRBJ2-3, with 7 bases aligning to TRBD1. The V gene's germline CDR1 is MDHEN and CDR2 SYDVKM. The CDR3 is made up of 16 amino acids. V dropped 6 bases and J dropped 2; count of bases not matched to a gene: 11. This CDR3 reads CASRVHQGVSTDTQYF. The CDR3 nucleotides are TGTGCCAGCAGGGTACACCAGGGGGTCTCCACAGATACGCAGTATTTT.

The chain recombines TRBV10-3 with TRBJ1-2; TRBD1 is a possible D gene (6 bases). The CDR3 sequence is 14 residues long. Between the trimmed V and J ends, which lost 10 bases and 6 bases, there was a span of 21 bases. Germline assignment: CDR1 ENHRY and CDR2 SYGVKD. The chain's CDR3 is CATQSGGQYHGYTF. CDR3 coding DNA: TGTGCCACCCAGAGCGGGGGGCAATACCATGGCTACACCTTC.

The J gene is TRBJ1-4, the V gene TRBV6-5, with D possibly being TRBD1 (5 bases). The CDR3 is 13 residues long. Germline loops: CDR1 MNHEY, CDR2 SVGAGI. Between the trimmed V and J ends, which lost 7 bases and 5 bases, there was a span of 11 bases. CDR3 protein: CASIRGKNEKLFF. In DNA, the CDR3 is TGTGCCAGCATCCGGGGGAAGAATGAAAAACTGTTTTTT.

This chain connects TRBV7-3 to TRBJ2-5; TRBD2 agrees at 7 bases. The CDR3 is 12 residues long. The germline V gene has CDR1 SGHTA and CDR2 FQGTGA. Unmatched junction bases numbered 10, after V lost 4 bases and J lost 14 bases. CDR3 loop: CASSYAGLNLYF. The DNA for the CDR3 is TGTGCCAGCAGCTACGCGGGACTAAACCTCTACTTC.

This chain links TRBV5-1 with TRBJ1-1, with D possibly matching TRBD1 (5 bases). CDR3 size: 16 residues. V was trimmed by 1 base and J by 2 bases, leaving 15 bases between them. In germline, CDR1 is SGHRS, CDR2 YFSETQ. Here the CDR3 DNA reads TGCGCCAGCAGCTTGAGGCCAGGGCAGGGAAACACTGAAGCTTTCTTT. This encodes CASSLRPGQGNTEAFF.

The genes are TRBV4-1 and TRBJ2-2, with a tentative D call TRBD2 (6 bases). The CDR3 is 16 residues long. Germline V gene data show CDR1 as MGHRA and CDR2 as YSYEKL. V lost 3 bases and J 4 bases, leaving 15 bases between the germline ends. CDR3 in amino acids: CASSHMLATRTGELFF. The CDR3 nucleotides read TGCGCCAGCAGCCACATGCTAGCGACTCGCACCGGGGAGCTGTTTTTT.

The CDR3 region is CASSLSEGDLETQYF. CDR3 DNA sequence: TGTGCCAGCAGCCTCAGCGAAGGGGATCTGGAGACCCAGTACTTC. The chain uses TRBV9 and TRBJ2-5; D perhaps matches TRBD1 (5 bases). This CDR3 spans 15 amino acids. V was shortened by 4 bases and J by 5 bases, with 18 bases between the two germline ends. The germline V gene has CDR1 SGDLS and CDR2 YYNGEE.

This clone was seen more than once but under ten times. This chain uses TRBV5-6 with TRBJ2-7; TRBD1 agrees at 7 bases. Germline V gene lookup returns CDR1 SGHDT and CDR2 YYEEEE. Trimming at V came to 7 bases and at J to 3 bases, leaving 13 bases not matched to a gene. The CDR3 length is 15 residues. The CDR3 protein is CASHSTRTGHYEQYF. CDR3 coding DNA: TGTGCCAGCCATTCAACAAGGACAGGACACTACGAGCAGTACTTC.

V gene TRBV6-1 combines with J gene TRBJ1-5; perhaps TRBD1 as D (6 bases). Trimming cost V 1 base and J 4 bases, with 8 bases left between them. Germline loops: CDR1 MNHNS, CDR2 SASEGT. The length of the CDR3 is 14 residues. DNA of the CDR3: TGTGCCAGCAGTGAAGGAGGGGGTAATCAGCCCCAGCATTTT. This codes for CASSEGGGNQPQHF.

The rearrangement links TRBV27 to TRBJ1-4; D unclear. Per germline, CDR1 MNHEY and CDR2 SMNVEV (reference sequence). The CDR3 runs to 14 residues. Trimming cost V 7 bases and J 8 bases, with 17 bases left between them. DNA for the CDR3: TGTGCCAGCACCAGTGAGGGAGGAGGGGAAAAACTGTTTTTT. Translated, it gives CASTSEGGGEKLFF.

This clone was seen a handful of times. The chain carries TRBV2 and TRBJ2-7; 12 bases align to TRBD1. CDR3 length: 14 residues. V shed 6 bases, J shed 6 bases, and the junction held 6 bases outside the gene matches. CDR1 and CDR2 from the germline V gene are SNHLY and FYNNEI. The DNA of the CDR3 is TGTGCCAGCAGGCCGGGACAGGGGGCTCCCGAGCAGTACTTC. Amino acid sequence: CASRPGQGAPEQYF.

The chain couples TRBV9 to TRBJ1-2, with 11 bases fitting TRBD1. Per the germline V gene, CDR1 is SGDLS and CDR2 is YYNGEE. CDR3 length: 14 residues. Germline trimming cut 8 bases from V and 8 bases from J; bases unmatched to any gene: 11. The CDR3 sequence is CASSWTGGSWGYTF. As DNA, the CDR3 is TGTGCCAGTTCGTGGACAGGGGGCAGTTGGGGCTACACCTTC.